This T cell receptor beta chain was found in a study of blood T cell repertoires in COVID-19. On the study more broadly: From the United States, Italy and Spain came samples of acute and convalescent COVID-19. T cells, B-cell-depleted T cells, or PBMCs provided the cDNA or gDNA that served as material.

Authors' methods: Cell counts per sample came from amplifying reference gene primers. Some clones are missing from TCRdb's copy, which holds only in-frame ones; the method was immunoSEQ multiplex PCR. V and J calls and clone size are copied from that table; D and trimming were computed from the DNA. Here the sample spans about 150,000 clones, approximately 88% being singletons. Sequencing was carried out using peripheral blood. The receptor was isolated from an older woman with acute or convalescent COVID-19.

The CDR3 DNA sequence: TGTGCCAGCAGTTTACAGGGGTTCCAAGAGACCCAGTACTTC. Translated, it gives CASSLQGFQETQYF. This chain joins TRBV14 and TRBJ2-5, with 7 bases that match TRBD1. Unmatched junction bases numbered 5, after V lost 6 bases and J lost 1 base. The germline V gene has CDR1 SGHDN and CDR2 FVKESK. The CDR3 sequence is 14 residues long.